The rows below give T cell receptor beta chains drawn from one sample of a study of PD-1 and CTLA-4 blockade in melanoma. Clones were sequenced by immunoSEQ multiplex PCR, and TCRdb holds only the in-frame ones, with some missing. Altogether more than 25,000 clones are present, less than 90% being singletons, with the ten largest covering 8% to 9.5%. This specimen was CD8+ T cells from peripheral blood, taken before anti-PD-1 treatment. The receptor source for this set is a human donor with melanoma. Each CDR3 is given with its conserved first and last residue. The order of the fields is J gene, D gene, V gene, clone size, CDR3 DNA, CDR3 protein. A D gene is named only where the DNA matches it firmly. Clone size is shown for a subset of rows, as once, few, many or a class of expanded clone.

TRBJ2-7 | NA | TRBV2 | NA | TGTGCCAGCAGGCTTTACGAGCAGTACTTC | CASRLYEQYF
TRBJ2-1 | TRBD2 | TRBV15 | NA | TGTGCCACCAGCAGGCCTGGCGGGAGTTACAATGAGCAGTTCTTC | CATSRPGGSYNEQFF
TRBJ1-6 | NA | TRBV30 | few | TGTGCCTGGAGTCCATCGGAGCATTCACCCCTCCACTTT | CAWSPSEHSPLHF
TRBJ2-1 | NA | TRBV28 | NA | TGTGCCACCAGACGAAAACTCGAGCAGTTCTTC | CATRRKLEQFF
TRBJ2-5 | NA | TRBV29-1 | NA | TGCAGCGTTGAGTTAGCGGAGCAAGAGACCCAGTACTTC | CSVELAEQETQYF
TRBJ2-7 | NA | TRBV7-9 | few | TGTGCCAGCAGCTTAGCGGACAGCCGGAACGAGCAGTACTTC | CASSLADSRNEQYF
TRBJ1-1 | NA | TRBV7-9 | NA | TGTGCCAGCATCCAGGACAAGAACACTGAAGCTTTCTTT | CASIQDKNTEAFF
TRBJ2-5 | NA | TRBV7-9 | NA | TGTGCCAGCAGCGAAGCGGCGGGAGAGACCCAGTACTTC | CASSEAAGETQYF
TRBJ1-1 | TRBD1 | TRBV13 | NA | TGTGCCAGCACCTCCAGGGGGACTGAAGCTTTCTTT | CASTSRGTEAFF
TRBJ1-6 | NA | TRBV28 | NA | TGTGCCAGCAGTTTCCCCACAGATGAACCTTATAATTCACCCCTCCACTTT | CASSFPTDEPYNSPLHF
TRBJ1-4 | NA | TRBV11-2 | NA | TGTGCCAGCAGCGCTCTTAGACAGCATAATGAAAAACTGTTTTTT | CASSALRQHNEKLFF
TRBJ2-7 | TRBD2 | TRBV3-1/TRBV3-2 | NA | TGTGCCAGCAGCCCCGGGACTAGCGGCTACGAGCAGTACTTC | CASSPGTSGYEQYF
TRBJ1-2 | NA | TRBV3-1/TRBV3-2 | NA | TGTGCCAGCAGCCAAGGGACAGCTAACTATGGCTACACCTTC | CASSQGTANYGYTF
TRBJ2-1 | TRBD2 | TRBV7-6 | NA | TGTGCCAGCAGCTTCCCCCCGGGGGGGGGAAATGAGCAGTTCTTC | CASSFPPGGGNEQFF
TRBJ2-7 | NA | TRBV29-1 | NA | TGCAGCGCCATTACAGGGTTACGGGCGGAGCAGTACTTC | CSAITGLRAEQYF
TRBJ1-1 | NA | TRBV19 | NA | TGTGCCAGTAGACAGGGATGGACTGAAGCTTTCTTT | CASRQGWTEAFF
TRBJ1-1 | NA | TRBV27 | NA | TGTGCCAGCAGTTCCAAGGACTTTCGAAACACTGAAGCTTTCTTT | CASSSKDFRNTEAFF
TRBJ2-3 | TRBD2 | TRBV7-9 | NA | TGTGCCAGCAGCTTAGCGCGGAGCGGGAGTTCCACAGATACGCAGTATTTT | CASSLARSGSSTDTQYF
TRBJ1-2 | NA | TRBV7-8 | NA | TGTGCCAGCAGCTTATGGCAGGACCCTAAAGCTAACTATGGCTACACCTTC | CASSLWQDPKANYGYTF
TRBJ2-5 | TRBD2 | TRBV6-5 | NA | TGTGCCAGCAGCGAGGGACTAGCGGGTGGAGAGACCCAGTACTTC | CASSEGLAGGETQYF
TRBJ1-1 | NA | TRBV7-9 | NA | TGTGCCAGCAGCTTAGGTCCGGAGGGGCCGAACACTGAAGCTTTCTTT | CASSLGPEGPNTEAFF
TRBJ2-2 | NA | TRBV9 | NA | TGTGCCAGCAGCGTAGAGGCAGGGAACACCGGGGAGCTGTTTTTT | CASSVEAGNTGELFF
TRBJ1-5 | TRBD1 | TRBV30 | NA | TGTGCCTGGAGGGGGAGGGGGCTTGGCAATCAGCCCCAGCATTTT | CAWRGRGLGNQPQHF
TRBJ1-2 | NA | TRBV28 | NA | TGTGCCAGCAGTTCCAATGTGGGGGCCTCTAATGGCTACACCTTC | CASSSNVGASNGYTF
TRBJ2-5 | NA | TRBV7-9 | NA | TGTGCCACCTTACCAGACAGTACCTTACAAGAGACCCAGTACTTC | CATLPDSTLQETQYF
TRBJ2-2 | NA | TRBV24-1 | NA | TGTGCCACCAGTGATCGGCAGAATATCGGGAACACCGGGGAGCTGTTTTTT | CATSDRQNIGNTGELFF
TRBJ1-2 | TRBD1 | TRBV15 | once | TGTGCCACCAGCAGAGACTCGACAGGGGTGGGCTACACCTTC | CATSRDSTGVGYTF
TRBJ2-1 | TRBD2 | TRBV10-3 | NA | TGTGCCATCAGTGAGTCAGCGGGAAATGAGCAGTTCTTC | CAISESAGNEQFF
TRBJ1-5 | NA | TRBV19 | NA | TGTGCCAGTATGGACAGCTTCAATCAGCCCCAGCATTTT | CASMDSFNQPQHF
TRBJ2-3 | TRBD2 | TRBV5-6 | NA | TGTGCCAGCAGCCCCTTGATCTCCGGGACTATTTATTTT | CASSPLISGTIYF
TRBJ1-1 | NA | TRBV10-2 | NA | TGCGCCAGCAGTGAACCAGGGACGAACACTGAAGCTTTCTTT | CASSEPGTNTEAFF
TRBJ2-7 | NA | TRBV11-2 | medium-sized | TGTGCCAGCAGCTTAGAGTTCATAGGTTCAGGGACCTACGAGCAGTACTTC | CASSLEFIGSGTYEQYF
TRBJ1-2 | NA | TRBV6-5 | few | TGTGCCAGCAGTTATAGGCAGGCCTACTATGGCTACACCTTC | CASSYRQAYYGYTF
TRBJ1-2 | TRBD1 | TRBV5-5 | NA | TGTGCCAGCAGCTTGGAAGGGGGCATTAGCTATGGCTACACCTTC | CASSLEGGISYGYTF
TRBJ2-3 | TRBD2 | TRBV24-1 | NA | TGTGCCACCAGTGAGACTAGCAAAGATACGCAGTATTTT | CATSETSKDTQYF
TRBJ1-1 | NA | TRBV4-1 | NA | TGCGCCAGCAGCCAAGATCGTGAGACAGAGAACACTGAAGCTTTCTTT | CASSQDRETENTEAFF
TRBJ2-7 | NA | TRBV28 | NA | TGTGCCAGCAGTTTTCCTCACGATGGCTACGAGCAGTACTTC | CASSFPHDGYEQYF
TRBJ1-1 | NA | TRBV7-3 | NA | TGTGCCAGCAGCTTAATCCTAGGGTCTGAAGCTTTCTTT | CASSLILGSEAFF
TRBJ1-6 | NA | TRBV5-6 | once | TGTGCCAGCAGCCTGGGGGGTGCGGTTGCTAATTCACCCCTCCACTTT | CASSLGGAVANSPLHF
TRBJ2-2 | NA | TRBV7-9 | NA | TGTGCCAGCAGCTTAGTCGGTGGGACCGGGGAGCTGTTTTTT | CASSLVGGTGELFF
TRBJ1-1 | NA | TRBV29-1 | NA | TGCAGCGGGGAAGGGCCTACTGGGGCTTTCTTT | CSGEGPTGAFF
TRBJ2-1 | TRBD2 | TRBV9 | NA | TGTGCCAGCAGCCACGGTTGGGCGGGAGGGGAGCAGTTCTTC | CASSHGWAGGEQFF
TRBJ2-7 | TRBD1 | TRBV18 | NA | TGTGCCAGCTCCCCAGGGACAGAATCCTACGAGCAGTACTTC | CASSPGTESYEQYF
TRBJ1-2 | NA | TRBV19 | NA | TGTGCCAGCCGAGGCAGGGGCGACTATGGCTACACCTTC | CASRGRGDYGYTF
TRBJ2-7 | NA | TRBV5-4 | NA | TGTGCCAGCAGCGCATCTTGGGACTCCTACGAGCAGTACTTC | CASSASWDSYEQYF
TRBJ2-7 | NA | TRBV21-1 | NA | TGTGCCAGCAGGACGTACGAGCAGTACTTC | CASRTYEQYF
TRBJ1-1 | NA | TRBV6-2/TRBV6-3 | NA | TGTGCCAGCAGTTTAGAGAACACTGAAGCTTTCTTT | CASSLENTEAFF
TRBJ2-2 | TRBD2 | TRBV28 | NA | TGTGCCAGCAGTGAGACTAGCGGGGGCGCCACCGGGGAGCTGTTTTTT | CASSETSGGATGELFF